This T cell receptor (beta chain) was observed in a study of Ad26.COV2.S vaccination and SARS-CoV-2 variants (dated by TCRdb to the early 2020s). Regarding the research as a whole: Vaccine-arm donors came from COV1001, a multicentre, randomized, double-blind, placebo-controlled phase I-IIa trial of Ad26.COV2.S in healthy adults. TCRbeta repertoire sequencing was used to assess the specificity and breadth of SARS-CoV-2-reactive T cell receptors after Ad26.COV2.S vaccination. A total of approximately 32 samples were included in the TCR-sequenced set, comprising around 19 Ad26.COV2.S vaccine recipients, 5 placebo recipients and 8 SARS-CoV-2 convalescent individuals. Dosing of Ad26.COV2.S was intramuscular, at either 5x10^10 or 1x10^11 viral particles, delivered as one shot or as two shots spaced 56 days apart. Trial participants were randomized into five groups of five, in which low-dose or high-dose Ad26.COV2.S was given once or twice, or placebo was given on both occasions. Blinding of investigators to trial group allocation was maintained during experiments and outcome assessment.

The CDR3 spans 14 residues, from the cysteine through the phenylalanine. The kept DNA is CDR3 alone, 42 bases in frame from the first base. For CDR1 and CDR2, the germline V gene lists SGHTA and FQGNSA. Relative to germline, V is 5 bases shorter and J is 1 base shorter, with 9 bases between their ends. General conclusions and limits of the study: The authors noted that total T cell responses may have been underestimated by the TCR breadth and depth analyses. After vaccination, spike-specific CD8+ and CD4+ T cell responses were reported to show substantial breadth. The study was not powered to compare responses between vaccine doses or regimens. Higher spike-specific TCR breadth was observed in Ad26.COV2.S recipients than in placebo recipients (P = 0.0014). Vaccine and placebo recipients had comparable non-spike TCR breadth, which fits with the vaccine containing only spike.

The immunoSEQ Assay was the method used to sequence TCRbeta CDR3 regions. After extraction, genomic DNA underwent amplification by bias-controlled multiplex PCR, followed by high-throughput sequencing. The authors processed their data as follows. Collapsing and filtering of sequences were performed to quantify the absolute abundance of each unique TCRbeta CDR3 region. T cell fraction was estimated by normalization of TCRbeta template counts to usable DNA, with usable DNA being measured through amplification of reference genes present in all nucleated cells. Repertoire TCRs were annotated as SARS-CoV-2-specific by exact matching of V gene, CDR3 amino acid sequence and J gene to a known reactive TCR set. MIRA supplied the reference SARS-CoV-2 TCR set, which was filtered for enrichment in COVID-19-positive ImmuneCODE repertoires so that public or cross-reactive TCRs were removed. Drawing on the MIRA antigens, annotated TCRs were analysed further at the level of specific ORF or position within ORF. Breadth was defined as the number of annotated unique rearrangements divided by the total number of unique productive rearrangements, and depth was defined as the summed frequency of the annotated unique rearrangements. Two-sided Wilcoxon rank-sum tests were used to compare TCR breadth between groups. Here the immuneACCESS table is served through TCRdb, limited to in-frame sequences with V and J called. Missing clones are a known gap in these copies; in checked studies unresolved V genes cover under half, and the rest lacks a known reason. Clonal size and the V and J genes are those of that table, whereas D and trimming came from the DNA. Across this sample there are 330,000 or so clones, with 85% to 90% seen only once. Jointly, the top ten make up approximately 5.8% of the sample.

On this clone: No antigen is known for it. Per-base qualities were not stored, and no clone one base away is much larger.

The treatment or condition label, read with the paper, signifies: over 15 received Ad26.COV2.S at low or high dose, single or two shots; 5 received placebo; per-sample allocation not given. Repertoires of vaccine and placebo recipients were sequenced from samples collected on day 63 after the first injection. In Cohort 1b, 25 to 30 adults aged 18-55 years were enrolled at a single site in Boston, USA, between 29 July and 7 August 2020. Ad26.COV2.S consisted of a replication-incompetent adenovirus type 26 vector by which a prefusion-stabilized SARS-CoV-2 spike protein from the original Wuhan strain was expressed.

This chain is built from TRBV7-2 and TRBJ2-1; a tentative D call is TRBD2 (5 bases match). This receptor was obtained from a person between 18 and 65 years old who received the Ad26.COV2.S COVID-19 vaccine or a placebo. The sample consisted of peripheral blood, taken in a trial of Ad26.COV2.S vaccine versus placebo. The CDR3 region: CASSPDLSYNEQFF. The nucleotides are TGTGCCAGCAGCCCGGACTTGTCCTACAATGAGCAGTTCTTC.